What follows describes a single T cell receptor (beta chain). These data originate in a study of blood T cell repertoires in COVID-19. On the study more broadly: Specimens from acute and convalescent COVID-19 originated in the United States, Italy and Spain. Sources were T cells, B-cell-depleted T cells, or PBMCs; the material itself was cDNA or gDNA.

As processed by the authors: Estimation of nucleated cell counts was performed using reference gene primer amplification. The table came from immunoSEQ multiplex PCR; TCRdb's copy has only in-frame clones and leaves some out. The V and J calls and clone size come from that table; D and trimming were worked out from the DNA. In the table there are hundreds of thousands of clones, approximately 88% of which are singletons. The V segment lost 2 bases and the J segment 5 bases; nucleotides outside the gene matches: 6. CDR1 and CDR2 from the germline V gene are MNHEY and SVGAGI. The CDR3 is made up of 15 amino acids.

Sequencing was performed on peripheral blood. The J gene is TRBJ2-1, the V gene TRBV6-5; 7 positions agree with TRBD2. The origin of this receptor is a woman in her 30s with COVID-19, enrolled during active disease. DNA for the CDR3: TGTGCCAGCAGTTACGGGGGTCTAGCGGACAATGAGCAGTTCTTC. Its translation is CASSYGGLADNEQFF.